This T cell receptor beta chain was documented in a study of OX40 agonist ivuxolimab in advanced cancers. In the study overall: Patients achieving partial responses numbered three: one hepatocellular carcinoma case and two cutaneous melanoma cases.

Here immunoSEQ multiplex PCR was the method, and the copy in TCRdb shows in-frame clones only, minus some. The profile shows 80,000 to 100,000 clones, 87% of them singletons. The CDR3 loop spans 14 amino acids. Germline CDR1 is SNHLY and CDR2 is FYNNEI. V was trimmed by 1 base and J by 4 bases, leaving 8 bases between them. The source is an adult with an advanced solid tumor such as melanoma, head and neck, liver or kidney cancer. The sample here was CD4+ or CD8+ T cells sorted from blood, taken in a trial of the OX40 agonist ivuxolimab. J is TRBJ1-3 and V is TRBV2; no reliable D call. In nucleotides, the CDR3 is TGTGCCAGCAGTGAAGGGTCGGGGGGAAACACCATATATTTT. Its translation is CASSEGSGGNTIYF.